The clone carrying this TCR beta chain was counted many times. As yet, its antigen is unknown. The data stem from a study of response to subunit inactivated influenza vaccine. TCRdb reanalysed the RT-PCR reads using MiXCR and keeps one entry per CDR3 protein. The table has around 200,000 distinct CDR3 sequences, approximately 15% seen once. V shed 3 bases and J shed 7 bases, with 13 bases lying between them. The CDR3 loop spans 14 amino acids. The study's findings and limits: Authors suggested that a seasonal influenza vaccination recruits few new T cells each time.

This specimen consisted of CD8+ T cells sorted from PBMCs, obtained around 5 days after vaccination. The TCR was taken from a man aged 45-65 years who received an inactivated influenza vaccine. The rearrangement uses TRBV12-3 or TRBV12-4 and TRBJ2-1; possibly TRBD1 for D (6 bases). The CDR3 region has the DNA TGTGCCAGCAGTTTGAACAGGGTTATGAATGAGCAGTTCTTC. This translates into CASSLNRVMNEQFF.